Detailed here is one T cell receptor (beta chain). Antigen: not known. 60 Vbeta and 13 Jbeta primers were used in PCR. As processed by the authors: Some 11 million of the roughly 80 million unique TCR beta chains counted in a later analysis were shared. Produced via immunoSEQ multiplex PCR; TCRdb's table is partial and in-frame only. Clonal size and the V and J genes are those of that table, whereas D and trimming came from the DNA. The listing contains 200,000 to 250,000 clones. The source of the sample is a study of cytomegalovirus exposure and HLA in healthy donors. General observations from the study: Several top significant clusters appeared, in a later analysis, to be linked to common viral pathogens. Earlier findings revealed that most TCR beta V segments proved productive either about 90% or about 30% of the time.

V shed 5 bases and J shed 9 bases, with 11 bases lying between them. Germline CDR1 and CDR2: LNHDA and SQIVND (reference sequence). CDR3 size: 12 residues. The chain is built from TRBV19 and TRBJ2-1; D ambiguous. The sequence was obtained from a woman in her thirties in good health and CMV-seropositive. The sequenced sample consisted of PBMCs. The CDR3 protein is CASSLGWSEQFF. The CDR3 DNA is TGTGCCAGTAGTCTCGGGTGGAGTGAGCAGTTCTTC.